Below, 15 T cell receptor beta chains from the same sample are listed, as sequenced in a study of OX40 agonist ivuxolimab in advanced cancers. Assay used: immunoSEQ multiplex PCR; TCRdb lists only in-frame clones, some missing. The table includes just over 70,000 clones, 84% detected once. The source material was CD4+ or CD8+ T cells sorted from blood, sampled in a trial of the OX40 agonist ivuxolimab. Receptors originate from an adult with an advanced solid tumor such as melanoma, head and neck, liver or kidney cancer.

The table lists this clone with a count of one. The rearrangement joins TRBV2 to TRBJ2-7, with 13 bases identical to TRBD2. The CDR3 consists of 14 residues. CDR1 is SNHLY and CDR2 is FYNNEI in the germline V gene. V lost 8 bases and J lost 5; bases outside the gene matches: 6. The chain's CDR3 is CASGRGLAGDEQYF. CDR3 nucleotides: TGTGCCAGCGGCCGTGGACTAGCGGGAGACGAGCAGTACTTC.

The CDR3 nucleotides read TGCGCCAGCAGCTCAGGGACAGGGGCCCAAGAGACCCAGTACTTC. This gives the protein CASSSGTGAQETQYF. J is TRBJ2-5 and V is TRBV5-1, with TRBD1 matching over 10 bases. CDR3 size: 15 residues. V trimming: 3 bases; J trimming: 1 base; junction bases outside the gene matches: 3. From germline, CDR1 is SGHRS and CDR2 YFSETQ.

This chain links TRBV27 with TRBJ2-2, with 8 bases lining up with TRBD1. The V gene end was trimmed by 5 bases and the J gene end by 5 bases; junction bases not matched to a gene: 10. The CDR3 consists of 16 residues. Germline CDR1 reads MNHEY; CDR2 reads SMNVEV (reference sequence). The CDR3 protein is CASSPGQAYGTGELFF. In nucleotides, the CDR3 is TGTGCCAGCAGTCCGGGACAGGCCTATGGGACCGGGGAGCTGTTTTTT.

The rearrangement uses TRBV25-1 and TRBJ2-3; D not certain. Germline V CDR1 and CDR2: MGHDK, SYGVNS. This CDR3 has 12 amino acids. V was shortened by 8 bases and J by 2 bases, with 8 bases between the two germline ends. DNA of the CDR3: TGTGCCAGCGGCTTATACACAGATACGCAGTATTTT. Amino acids: CASGLYTDTQYF.

This chain joins TRBV6-4 and TRBJ2-5, with TRBD2 matching over 11 bases. This CDR3 is built from 14 residues. Germline CDR1 and CDR2: MRHNA and SNTAGT. V lost 6 bases, J lost 11 bases, and 11 bases stayed unmatched. Written as DNA, the CDR3 is TGTGCCAGCAGGGCCCTAGCGGGAGGAGGGGAGCAGTACTTC. Its protein is CASRALAGGGEQYF.

A single count supports this clone. The V and J genes are TRBV5-1 and TRBJ1-1; no clear D. Trimming left V 0 bases short and J 1 base short, with 7 bases between. This CDR3 has 14 amino acids. CDR1 is SGHRS, CDR2 YFSETQ, per germline. CDR3 sequence: CASSLDSANTEAFF. The CDR3 DNA reads TGCGCCAGCAGCTTGGACAGTGCGAACACTGAAGCTTTCTTT.

V and J are TRBV28 and TRBJ1-2; TRBD1 matches 12 bases. Germline lookup yields CDR1 MDHEN and CDR2 SYDVKM. The CDR3 spans 13 residues. V was pared by 8 bases and J by 8 bases, with 6 bases of the junction left unmatched. The CDR3 DNA reads TGTGCCAGCGGGGGACAGGGGGCCTGGGGCTACACCTTC. Translation gives CASGGQGAWGYTF.

V usage is TRBV29-1 and J usage is TRBJ2-6, with D unresolved. V shed 6 bases and J shed 4 bases, with 13 bases lying between them. Germline V gene sequence: CDR1 SQVTM, CDR2 ANQGSEA. This CDR3 comprises 14 residues. The CDR3 nucleotides are TGCAGCGTGCCCCCTTTTGAAGGGGCCAACGTCCTGACTTTC. Its translation is CSVPPFEGANVLTF.

V and J are TRBV5-1 and TRBJ1-2; D is possibly TRBD1 (5 bases). Germline V gives CDR1 SGHRS, CDR2 YFSETQ. V was clipped by 2 bases and J by 1 base, with 12 bases between them. The CDR3 totals 15 residues. The CDR3 here is CASSFTGTVNYGYTF. The CDR3 nucleotides are TGCGCCAGCAGCTTCACCGGGACGGTTAACTATGGCTACACCTTC.

V usage is TRBV2 and J usage is TRBJ2-3; D is perhaps TRBD2 (6 bases). The CDR3 consists of 16 residues. CDR1 SNHLY and CDR2 FYNNEI come from the germline V gene. Trimming removed 4 bases at V and 1 base at J, with 15 bases between. The CDR3 here is CASSAFAGPRTDTQYF. DNA of the CDR3: TGTGCCAGCAGTGCGTTCGCGGGGCCACGCACAGATACGCAGTATTTT.

The genes are TRBV12-5 and TRBJ2-1; D is undetermined. V was shortened by 1 base and J by 3 bases, with 13 bases between the two germline ends. CDR1 and CDR2 from the germline V gene are LGHNT and FRNRAP. There are 16 residues in the CDR3. The CDR3 protein is CASGLGRAPGYNEQFF. In nucleotides, the CDR3 is TGTGCTAGTGGTTTGGGCCGGGCCCCAGGCTACAATGAGCAGTTCTTC.

The chain joins TRBV11-3 to TRBJ2-3; D is perhaps TRBD1 (6 bases). Germline V gene sequence: CDR1 SGHNT, CDR2 YENEEA. V was cut by 3 bases and J by 5 bases, with 18 bases left in between. CDR3 length: 16 amino acids. CDR3 nucleotides: TGTGCCAGCAGCTTGGGTTGGGGGCCTGGTAGAGATACGCAGTATTTT. Translation gives CASSLGWGPGRDTQYF.

This chain links TRBV19 with TRBJ2-5, with D perhaps given as TRBD1 or TRBD2 (5 bases each). V lost 6 bases to trimming and J lost 5 bases, with 13 bases between them. The CDR3 runs 13 residues. In germline, CDR1 is LNHDA, CDR2 SQIVND (reference sequence). The CDR3 nucleotides are TGTGCCAGTAGCCTAACATGGGGGGAGACCCAGTACTTC. Its protein is CASSLTWGETQYF. Supplemented by reference TRBV19 and TRBJ2-5, the full variable domain reads DGGITQSPKYLFRKEGQNVTLSCEQNLNHDAMYWYRQDPGQGLRLIYYSQIVNDFQKGDIAEGYSVSREKKESFPLTVTSAQKNPTAFYLCASSLTWGETQYFGPGTRLLVL.

J is TRBJ2-1 and V is TRBV7-9, with 16 bases aligning to TRBD2. Germline-derived CDR1 and CDR2 are SEHNR and FQNEAQ (reference sequence). V trimming: 4 bases; J trimming: 4 bases; junction bases outside the gene matches: 10. The CDR3 runs to 19 residues. CDR3 protein: CASSSPGLAGGRIYNEQFF. The CDR3 nucleotides are TGTGCCAGCAGCTCTCCGGGACTAGCGGGGGGGAGGATATACAATGAGCAGTTCTTC.

CDR3 residues: CASSFGGIGNQPQHF. CDR3 nucleotides: TGTGCCAGCAGCTTTGGAGGGATTGGCAATCAGCCCCAGCATTTT. This chain connects TRBV7-8 to TRBJ1-5, with no clear D. The germline V and J ends were trimmed by 3 bases and 2 bases, with 11 bases remaining between them. The CDR3 has 15 amino acids. Germline V gene lookup returns CDR1 SGHVS and CDR2 FQNEAQ.